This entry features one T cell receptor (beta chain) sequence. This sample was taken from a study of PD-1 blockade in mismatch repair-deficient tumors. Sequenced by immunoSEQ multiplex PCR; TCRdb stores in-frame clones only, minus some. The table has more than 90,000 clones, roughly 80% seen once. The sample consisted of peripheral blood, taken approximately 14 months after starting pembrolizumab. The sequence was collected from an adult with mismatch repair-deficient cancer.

CDR3 in amino acids: CASSPHTGTKGETQYF. The CDR3 DNA is TGTGCCAGTAGTCCGCACACCGGGACTAAGGGTGAGACCCAGTACTTC. The V gene is TRBV19, the J gene TRBJ2-5; 7 bases are shared with TRBD2. The CDR3 contains 16 residues. Unmatched junction bases numbered 14, after V lost 5 bases and J lost 5 bases. CDR1 and CDR2 from the germline V gene are LNHDA and SQIVND (reference sequence).